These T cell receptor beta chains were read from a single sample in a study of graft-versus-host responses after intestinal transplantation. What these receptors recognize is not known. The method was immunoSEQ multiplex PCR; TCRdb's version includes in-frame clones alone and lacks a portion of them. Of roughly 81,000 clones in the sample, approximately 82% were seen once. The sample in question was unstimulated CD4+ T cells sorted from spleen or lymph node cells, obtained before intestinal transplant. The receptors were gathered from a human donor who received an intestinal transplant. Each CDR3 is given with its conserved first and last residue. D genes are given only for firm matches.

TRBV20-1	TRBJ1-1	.	CSASGTEAFF
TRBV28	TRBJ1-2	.	CATLTRGSYGYTF
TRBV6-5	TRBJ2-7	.	CASSSPEVAYEQYF
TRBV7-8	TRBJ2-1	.	CASSFFLNEQFF
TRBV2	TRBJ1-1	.	CASGLGVATEAFF
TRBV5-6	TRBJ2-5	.	CASAGFAGGRETQYF
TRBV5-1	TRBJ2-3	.	CASSLASNLFTDTQYF
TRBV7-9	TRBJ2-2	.	CASSPLRTSNTGELFF
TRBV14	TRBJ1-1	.	CASTFGGRGSEAFF
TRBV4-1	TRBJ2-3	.	CASSPPLRGRTDTQYF
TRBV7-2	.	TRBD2	CASSLGLAGGRDEQYF
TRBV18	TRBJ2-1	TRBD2	CASSPPTSGMREQFF
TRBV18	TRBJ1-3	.	CASFLGVPSSGNTIYF
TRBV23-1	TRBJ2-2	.	CATKGHLNTGELFF
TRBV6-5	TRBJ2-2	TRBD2	CASSRLAGAPGELFF
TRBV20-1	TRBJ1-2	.	CSDAGPYGYTF
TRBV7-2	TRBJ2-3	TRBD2	CASSLIAGGSTDTQYF
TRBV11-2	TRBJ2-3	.	CATRRGGEGPDTQYF